The sequence of this T cell receptor beta chain was determined in a study of shared clonotypes between healthy human individuals (TCRdb year 2020). Turning to the overall study: Three men and a couple of women, aged 18 to 49 years, made up the cohort. For each donor, three plates each were used for CD4 naive and CD4 memory, two plates were used for CD8 naive, and one plate was used for CD8 memory. To estimate repertoire size and how much clonotype sharing occurs between individuals, the study deeply sequenced the blood TCR repertoires of a handful of healthy adults. To increase sequencing depth and limit assay-specific biases, TCR repertoire library preparation and sequencing were carried out by different laboratories using diverse techniques. Leukapheresis yielded between about 0.85 and 10 billion PBMCs per donor. Here is what the overall study found, with its caveats: Compared with non-shared clonotypes, clonotypes shared by all four sorted-subset donors had higher generation probabilities. Pairwise subsampling led to the expectation that sequencing depth would affect the degree of clonotype sharing among donors. Because the study included a small number of donors, the genetic and exposure-history diversity represented was limited. When several donors were compared, the shared fraction of clonotypes was roughly 4.8% for naive CD4, roughly 3.3% for naive CD8, 2.3% for memory CD4, and 0.4% for memory CD8. Larger estimated clonotype richness was generally found for naive subsets than for memory subsets. Sampling was restricted to blood, and TCR repertoires in tissue are likely to differ from TCR repertoires in blood. Incomplete sequencing was indicated by rarefaction of sorted-subset datasets, despite the large sequencing depth.

After removal of 0 bases from V and 3 bases from J, the junction retains 5 bases not matched to a gene. The CDR3 numbers 16 residues from cysteine through phenylalanine. The kept DNA is CDR3 alone, 48 bases in frame from the first base. The germline V gene provides CDR1 LGHNA and CDR2 YSLEER. About this clone itself: Its antigen remains unidentified. Per-base qualities were not stored, and no clone one base away is much larger.

Using the deep immunoSEQ assay, TCR CDR3 regions were amplified from genomic DNA by multiplex PCR. Extracted genomic DNA from each cell subset was distributed evenly across all wells of several immunoSEQ 96-well plates, and each plate was treated as a replicate. For sorted subsets, about 200 ng genomic DNA, equal to 30,000 to 35,000 T cell genomes, was loaded into each replicate PCR. Purified libraries were quantified with a Qubit 3.0 fluorometer, sized on a Bioanalyzer 2100, and re-quantified with the KAPA Library Quantification kit. A separate single-read 150-cycle Illumina NextSeq 550 flow cell was used to sequence each immunoSEQ 96-well plate. In the source study's methods: The immunoSEQ output contained only junctional sequences without quality scores, so filtering could not match that applied to full-length reads. Sequences were annotated with PyIR, a Python wrapper for IgBLAST v1.9, using IMGT germline references to assign V/J genes and CDR3. Any read was removed if the V/J assignment was weak (E-value above 1e-6), the CDR3 was missing, or the read contained stop codons, out-of-frame junctions, or ambiguous translated residues. V3J clonotypes were defined as sequences sharing the same inferred V gene, J gene, and CDR3 amino acid sequence. The percentage overlap between two repertoires was calculated by dividing the number of shared unique clonotypes by the size of the smaller repertoire. Three approaches were used to assess repertoire richness: RTK rarefaction, the Chao1 estimator, and Recon v2.1 estimates of unobserved clonotypes. OLGA was used to compute generation probabilities for all TCRbeta clonotypes that the gDNA method yielded from a handful of donors. TCRdb limited this immuneACCESS table to in-frame rearrangements with V and J called. A share of clones is missing; checked studies link under half to unresolved V genes, and the rest is unexplained. The DNA gave D and trimming, while V, J and clone size come from that table. The sample yields 1,400,000 or so clones; approximately 98.5% were counted once. Of the sample, 0.36% falls within the top ten clones.

The donors were healthy, HIV-negative adults who had no recently reported acute infections or vaccinations. All donors were Caucasian adults living in Nashville, Tennessee, USA. CD4+ T cells were enriched through magnetic negative selection, after which naive cells were positively selected on CD45RA and the remaining negative fraction served as the memory subset. Blood was collected by leukapheresis, and PBMCs were isolated by Ficoll-Histopaque density gradient centrifugation and then cryopreserved in liquid nitrogen vapor phase. Purity and quantity of every magnetically sorted T cell population were checked by analytical flow cytometry. Genomic DNA was isolated from every sorted fraction and measured by UV absorbance on a Nanodrop 2000c.

The TCR was taken from a man aged 25-45 years in good health. The chain is encoded by TRBV4-3 joined to TRBJ2-1, and 7 junction bases match TRBD2. The sequenced sample was naive CD4+ T cells sorted from blood. This specimen's cell subset or site label, per the study, means: CD45RA+ positively selected. In nucleotide form, the sequence is TGCGCCAGCAGCCAAGAGACACTAGCGAACTACAATGAGCAGTTCTTC. Translated, it gives CASSQETLANYNEQFF.